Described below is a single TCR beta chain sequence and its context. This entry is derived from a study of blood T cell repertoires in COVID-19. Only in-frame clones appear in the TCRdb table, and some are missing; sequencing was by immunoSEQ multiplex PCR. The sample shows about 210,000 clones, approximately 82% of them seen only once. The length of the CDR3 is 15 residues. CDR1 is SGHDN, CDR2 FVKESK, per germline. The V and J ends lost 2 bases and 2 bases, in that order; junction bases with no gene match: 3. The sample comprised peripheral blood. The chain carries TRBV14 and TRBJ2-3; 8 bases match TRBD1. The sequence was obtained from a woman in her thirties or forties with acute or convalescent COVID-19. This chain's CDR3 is CASSQFRGPTDTQYF. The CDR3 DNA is TGTGCCAGCAGCCAATTCAGGGGGCCCACAGATACGCAGTATTTT.